What follows describes a single T cell receptor beta chain. As yet, its antigen is unknown. Sorted-subset replicate PCRs used around 200 ng of genomic DNA. This amount corresponded to 30,000 to 35,000 T cell genomes. The assay was immunoSEQ multiplex PCR, and TCRdb's table has in-frame clones only and misses some. The table shows a few million clones, with more than 80% occurring only once. This CDR3 spans 14 amino acids. Germline V CDR1 and CDR2: MNHEY, SVGAGI. The V gene end was trimmed by 5 bases and the J gene end by 6 bases; junction bases not matched to a gene: 5. This specimen belongs to a study of shared clonotypes between healthy human individuals. Study-wide background: Three plates each covered CD4 naive and memory; CD8 naive two, CD8 memory one.

Overall study results and limits: When compared with the clonotypes that were shared by all four sorted-subset donors, the non-shared clonotypes turned out to have lower generation probabilities.

All donors were healthy HIV-negative adults lacking recent acute infections or vaccinations. This clonotype was sampled from a man aged 18 to 29 in good health. Some clones in this sample may be carry-over from other donors' samples. The rearrangement joins TRBV6-5 to TRBJ2-3, with TRBD2 matching 10 bases. Sequences were obtained from naive CD4+ T cells from PBMCs. The subset: CD45RA+ positively selected. Here the CDR3 DNA reads TGTGCCAGCAGTCAGCGGGAGGGCCAGGATACGCAGTATTTT. Protein: CASSQREGQDTQYF.